Listed below are T cell receptor beta chains from one sample, sequenced in a study of a mutant IDH1 vaccine in newly diagnosed glioma. The protocol was immunoSEQ multiplex PCR, while the TCRdb copy is restricted to in-frame clones and leaves out a portion. The profile covers under 40,000 clones, with roughly 84% appearing a single time and 29% taken by the ten largest. These TCRs are of unknown antigen specificity. Sequences were derived from PBMCs, sampled from a glioma patient whose treatment included an IDH1 peptide vaccine. The receptors stem from a man aged 30 to 39 with glioma. Both conserved end residues are part of each CDR3. A D gene is named only where the DNA matches it firmly. The size field is filled for only some rows; it gives once, few, many or a size class.

d_call: TRBD2; j_call: TRBJ2-1; clone_size: .; v_call: TRBV6-4; cdr3_aa: CASSDSTSGSNEQFF; cdr3_nt: TGTGCCAGCAGTGACTCGACTAGCGGGAGCAATGAGCAGTTCTTC
d_call: .; j_call: TRBJ2-6; clone_size: .; v_call: TRBV27; cdr3_aa: CASRTASGANVLTF; cdr3_nt: TGTGCCAGCAGGACAGCATCTGGGGCCAACGTCCTGACTTTC
d_call: TRBD1; j_call: TRBJ1-1; clone_size: .; v_call: TRBV6-5; cdr3_aa: CASSFSGQKNTEAFF; cdr3_nt: TGTGCCAGCAGTTTCTCGGGACAGAAGAACACTGAAGCTTTCTTT
d_call: .; j_call: TRBJ2-2; clone_size: .; v_call: TRBV6-6; cdr3_aa: CASRMDSANTGELFF; cdr3_nt: TGTGCCAGCAGGATGGACAGCGCGAACACCGGGGAGCTGTTTTTT
d_call: .; j_call: TRBJ2-3; clone_size: .; v_call: TRBV11-3; cdr3_aa: CASSFGALDTQYF; cdr3_nt: TGTGCCAGCAGCTTCGGGGCCCTTGATACGCAGTATTTT
d_call: .; j_call: TRBJ2-5; clone_size: .; v_call: TRBV2; cdr3_aa: CASSVVGEDQETQYF; cdr3_nt: TGTGCCAGCAGTGTTGTTGGGGAAGATCAAGAGACCCAGTACTTC
d_call: .; j_call: TRBJ1-5; clone_size: .; v_call: TRBV9; cdr3_aa: CASSVGVAGDQPQHF; cdr3_nt: TGTGCCAGCAGCGTAGGAGTGGCGGGGGATCAGCCCCAGCATTTT
d_call: .; j_call: TRBJ2-7; clone_size: .; v_call: TRBV29-1; cdr3_aa: CSVASESYEQYF; cdr3_nt: TGCAGCGTTGCTTCCGAATCCTACGAGCAGTACTTC
d_call: TRBD1; j_call: TRBJ2-7; clone_size: .; v_call: TRBV7-6; cdr3_aa: CASSPDRGDEQYF; cdr3_nt: TGTGCCAGCAGCCCGGACAGGGGCGACGAGCAGTACTTC
d_call: TRBD2; j_call: TRBJ2-1; clone_size: once; v_call: TRBV19; cdr3_aa: CASKTSGIWDEQFF; cdr3_nt: TGTGCCAGTAAGACTAGCGGGATTTGGGATGAGCAGTTCTTC